These T cell receptor beta chains were read from a single sample in a study of shared clonotypes between healthy human individuals. The assay was immunoSEQ multiplex PCR, and TCRdb's table has in-frame clones only and misses some. The sample yields about 1 million clones, roughly 70% seen once. The sequenced material came from memory CD4+ T cells sorted from blood. The origin of the receptors is a man aged 18 to 30 in good health. Both conserved end residues are part of each CDR3. D genes are given only for firm matches. The size field is filled for only some rows; it gives once, few, many or a size class.

abundance: -
j_gene: TRBJ2-3
d_gene: -
v_gene: TRBV6-1
CDR3aa: CASSGPYSTDTQYF
CDR3nt: TGTGCCAGCTCCGGGCCTTACAGCACAGATACGCAGTATTTT

abundance: -
j_gene: TRBJ2-1
d_gene: -
v_gene: TRBV7-2
CDR3aa: CASSLSTNEQFF
CDR3nt: TGTGCCAGCAGCTTATCGACCAATGAGCAGTTCTTC

abundance: -
j_gene: TRBJ1-6
d_gene: -
v_gene: TRBV18
CDR3aa: CASSSTGFVGASPLHF
CDR3nt: TGTGCCAGCTCATCAACAGGGTTTGTTGGGGCCTCACCCCTCCACTTT

abundance: -
j_gene: TRBJ2-6
d_gene: -
v_gene: TRBV18
CDR3aa: CASSPPTGANVLTF
CDR3nt: TGTGCCAGCTCACCACCGACAGGGGCCAACGTCCTGACTTTC

abundance: -
j_gene: TRBJ2-5
d_gene: TRBD1
v_gene: TRBV7-3
CDR3aa: CASSSTGEETQYF
CDR3nt: TGTGCCAGCAGCTCCACAGGGGAAGAGACCCAGTACTTC

abundance: few
j_gene: TRBJ1-1
d_gene: -
v_gene: TRBV15
CDR3aa: CATSSIMNTEAFF
CDR3nt: TGTGCCACCAGCAGTATCATGAACACTGAAGCTTTCTTT

abundance: once
j_gene: TRBJ1-3
d_gene: -
v_gene: TRBV7-2
CDR3aa: CASSLDLTSLRNTIYF
CDR3nt: TGTGCCAGCAGCTTAGACCTAACATCTCTTCGAAACACCATATATTTT

abundance: -
j_gene: TRBJ2-7
d_gene: -
v_gene: TRBV29-1
CDR3aa: CSVEGVGYEQYF
CDR3nt: TGCAGCGTTGAGGGGGTAGGCTACGAGCAGTACTTC

abundance: once
j_gene: TRBJ1-2
d_gene: TRBD1
v_gene: TRBV7-2
CDR3aa: CASSSPTGLGYGYTF
CDR3nt: TGTGCCAGCAGCTCCCCGACAGGGTTGGGCTATGGCTACACCTTC

abundance: -
j_gene: TRBJ1-2
d_gene: -
v_gene: TRBV5-6
CDR3aa: CASSLLSRIEYGYTF
CDR3nt: TGTGCCAGCAGCTTGCTATCGAGGATAGAGTATGGCTACACCTTC

abundance: once
j_gene: TRBJ2-7
d_gene: -
v_gene: TRBV15
CDR3aa: CATSRDHLGTSNEQYF
CDR3nt: TGTGCCACCAGCAGAGACCACCTAGGGACGTCAAACGAGCAGTACTTC

abundance: -
j_gene: TRBJ2-7
d_gene: TRBD1
v_gene: TRBV18
CDR3aa: CASSPAGDSSYEQYF
CDR3nt: TGTGCCAGCTCACCCGCAGGGGACAGTTCCTACGAGCAGTACTTC

abundance: -
j_gene: TRBJ2-7
d_gene: TRBD1
v_gene: TRBV5-1
CDR3aa: CASSQTGVTYEQYF
CDR3nt: TGCGCCAGCAGCCAAACAGGGGTAACCTACGAGCAGTACTTC

abundance: -
j_gene: TRBJ1-5
d_gene: -
v_gene: TRBV6-1
CDR3aa: CASSGRGNQPQHF
CDR3nt: TGTGCCAGCAGCGGTCGGGGCAATCAGCCCCAGCATTTT

abundance: -
j_gene: TRBJ2-7
d_gene: TRBD1
v_gene: TRBV6-5
CDR3aa: CARPGTGKEQYF
CDR3nt: TGTGCCAGACCAGGGACAGGGAAGGAGCAGTACTTC

abundance: -
j_gene: TRBJ2-2
d_gene: TRBD2
v_gene: TRBV5-6
CDR3aa: CASIAGGGTGELFF
CDR3nt: TGTGCCAGCATCGCGGGAGGAGGCACCGGGGAGCTGTTTTTT

abundance: -
j_gene: TRBJ2-3
d_gene: TRBD1
v_gene: TRBV6-1
CDR3aa: CAIRDRATDTQYF
CDR3nt: TGTGCCATCCGGGACAGGGCCACAGATACGCAGTATTTT

abundance: -
j_gene: TRBJ2-7
d_gene: -
v_gene: TRBV5-1
CDR3aa: CASTQGSQGHEQYF
CDR3nt: TGCGCCAGCACGCAGGGATCTCAAGGCCACGAGCAGTACTTC

abundance: -
j_gene: TRBJ2-2
d_gene: TRBD2
v_gene: TRBV10-3
CDR3aa: CATTTSVNTGELFF
CDR3nt: TGTGCCACCACGACTAGCGTCAACACCGGGGAGCTGTTTTTT

abundance: -
j_gene: TRBJ1-2
d_gene: -
v_gene: TRBV19
CDR3aa: CAPPGLGYGYTF
CDR3nt: TGTGCCCCCCCGGGGTTGGGCTATGGCTACACCTTC

abundance: -
j_gene: TRBJ1-3
d_gene: -
v_gene: TRBV5-1
CDR3aa: CASSLLDVDSGNTIYF
CDR3nt: TGCGCCAGCAGCTTGCTCGATGTGGACTCTGGAAACACCATATATTTT

abundance: -
j_gene: TRBJ2-7
d_gene: -
v_gene: TRBV2
CDR3aa: CASKDRGSSYEQYF
CDR3nt: TGTGCCAGCAAGGACCGGGGGAGCTCCTACGAGCAGTACTTC

abundance: -
j_gene: TRBJ2-1
d_gene: -
v_gene: TRBV10-3
CDR3aa: CATLRGGNEQFF
CDR3nt: TGTGCCACCCTTCGTGGAGGGAATGAGCAGTTCTTC

abundance: many
j_gene: TRBJ2-3
d_gene: TRBD1
v_gene: TRBV5-1
CDR3aa: CASSSGGSGDTQYF
CDR3nt: TGCGCCAGCAGCTCAGGGGGTTCGGGAGATACGCAGTATTTT

abundance: -
j_gene: TRBJ1-6
d_gene: TRBD1
v_gene: TRBV11-2
CDR3aa: CASSFSLGTGYSPLHF
CDR3nt: TGTGCCAGCAGCTTTTCGCTTGGGACAGGGTATTCACCCCTCCACTTT

abundance: -
j_gene: TRBJ2-1
d_gene: TRBD2
v_gene: TRBV2
CDR3aa: CASSEIRGRALFF
CDR3nt: TGTGCCAGCAGTGAGATACGTGGGAGGGCTCTCTTCTTC

abundance: many
j_gene: TRBJ1-3
d_gene: -
v_gene: TRBV18
CDR3aa: CASSSNSGNTIYF
CDR3nt: TGTGCCAGCTCATCCAACTCTGGAAACACCATATATTTT

abundance: -
j_gene: TRBJ2-7
d_gene: -
v_gene: TRBV18
CDR3aa: CASSPLGDEQYF
CDR3nt: TGTGCCAGCTCACCTCTCGGGGACGAGCAGTACTTC

abundance: -
j_gene: TRBJ1-5
d_gene: -
v_gene: TRBV2
CDR3aa: CASSDRGVSNQPQHF
CDR3nt: TGTGCCAGCAGTGATAGGGGTGTTAGCAATCAGCCCCAGCATTTT

abundance: -
j_gene: TRBJ2-7
d_gene: -
v_gene: TRBV7-6
CDR3aa: CASSPPISYEQYF
CDR3nt: TGTGCCAGCAGCCCCCCCATATCCTACGAGCAGTACTTC

abundance: many
j_gene: TRBJ2-5
d_gene: TRBD2
v_gene: TRBV6-6
CDR3aa: CASSIAGSIQETQYF
CDR3nt: TGTGCCAGCAGTATAGCGGGAAGCATCCAAGAGACCCAGTACTTC

abundance: -
j_gene: TRBJ1-1
d_gene: -
v_gene: TRBV21-1
CDR3aa: CASSSGRVNTEAFF
CDR3nt: TGTGCCAGCAGCAGTGGACGGGTGAACACTGAAGCTTTCTTT

abundance: -
j_gene: TRBJ2-1
d_gene: -
v_gene: TRBV7-9
CDR3aa: CASRSTGLGGFYNEQFF
CDR3nt: TGTGCCAGCAGATCGACAGGGTTGGGGGGCTTCTACAATGAGCAGTTCTTC

abundance: -
j_gene: TRBJ2-1
d_gene: -
v_gene: TRBV9
CDR3aa: CASSGRSGTKVGNEQFF
CDR3nt: TGTGCCAGCAGCGGGCGATCCGGGACGAAAGTGGGTAATGAGCAGTTCTTC

abundance: -
j_gene: TRBJ1-1
d_gene: TRBD1
v_gene: TRBV28
CDR3aa: CASSKNRGEAFF
CDR3nt: TGTGCCAGCAGTAAAAACAGGGGTGAAGCTTTCTTT

abundance: -
j_gene: TRBJ2-7
d_gene: -
v_gene: TRBV6-5
CDR3aa: CASSPRRGHSEQYF
CDR3nt: TGTGCCAGCAGCCCCCGGAGGGGTCACAGCGAGCAGTACTTC

abundance: -
j_gene: TRBJ2-3
d_gene: TRBD2
v_gene: TRBV6-1
CDR3aa: CASIASTSDTDTQYF
CDR3nt: TGTGCCAGCATCGCCTCGACTAGCGACACAGATACGCAGTATTTT

abundance: -
j_gene: TRBJ1-1
d_gene: -
v_gene: TRBV7-9
CDR3aa: CASSRGDAEAFF
CDR3nt: TGTGCCAGCAGTCGCGGGGATGCTGAAGCTTTCTTT

abundance: -
j_gene: TRBJ1-2
d_gene: -
v_gene: TRBV28
CDR3aa: CASSTRTVDGYTF
CDR3nt: TGTGCCAGCAGTACCAGGACAGTAGATGGCTACACCTTC

abundance: -
j_gene: TRBJ1-3
d_gene: -
v_gene: TRBV7-9
CDR3aa: CAASSPRVAGNTIYF
CDR3nt: TGTGCCGCCAGCAGCCCTCGGGTAGCTGGAAACACCATATATTTT

abundance: once
j_gene: TRBJ2-1
d_gene: TRBD2
v_gene: TRBV15
CDR3aa: CATTPGLAGISYNEQFF
CDR3nt: TGTGCCACCACACCGGGACTAGCGGGGATCTCCTACAATGAGCAGTTCTTC

abundance: -
j_gene: TRBJ2-3
d_gene: TRBD2
v_gene: TRBV5-1
CDR3aa: CASSLGLLSSAGTDTQYF
CDR3nt: TGCGCCAGCAGCCTGGGACTACTATCCAGCGCGGGCACAGATACGCAGTATTTT

abundance: many
j_gene: TRBJ2-1
d_gene: TRBD1
v_gene: TRBV7-6
CDR3aa: CASSPGTGGSYNEQFF
CDR3nt: TGTGCCAGCAGCCCTGGGACAGGGGGCTCCTACAATGAGCAGTTCTTC

abundance: -
j_gene: TRBJ2-1
d_gene: -
v_gene: TRBV7-8
CDR3aa: CASSSPGSRNEQFF
CDR3nt: TGTGCCAGCAGCTCACCAGGATCGAGAAATGAGCAGTTCTTC

abundance: few
j_gene: TRBJ1-2
d_gene: TRBD1
v_gene: TRBV7-9
CDR3aa: CASSLESTGYGYTF
CDR3nt: TGTGCCAGCAGCTTAGAGTCGACAGGGTACGGCTACACCTTC

abundance: -
j_gene: TRBJ1-2
d_gene: -
v_gene: TRBV30
CDR3aa: CAWSRGGFYGYTF
CDR3nt: TGTGCCTGGAGTCGAGGGGGTTTCTATGGCTACACCTTC

abundance: -
j_gene: TRBJ1-4
d_gene: -
v_gene: TRBV5-1
CDR3aa: CASSLGGLGVGEKLFF
CDR3nt: TGCGCCAGCAGCTTGGGTGGATTGGGTGTCGGTGAAAAACTGTTTTTT

abundance: -
j_gene: TRBJ1-5
d_gene: -
v_gene: TRBV7-2
CDR3aa: CASSLLGVRSNQPQHF
CDR3nt: TGTGCCAGCAGCTTACTAGGGGTCAGAAGCAATCAGCCCCAGCATTTT

abundance: once
j_gene: TRBJ1-2
d_gene: -
v_gene: TRBV6-1
CDR3aa: CASSERQRTNYGYTF
CDR3nt: TGTGCCAGCAGTGAGCGACAGCGCACTAACTATGGCTACACCTTC

abundance: -
j_gene: TRBJ1-5
d_gene: -
v_gene: TRBV10-2
CDR3aa: CASSETGNNQPQHF
CDR3nt: TGCGCCAGCAGTGAGACAGGGAATAATCAGCCCCAGCATTTT

abundance: many
j_gene: TRBJ2-1
d_gene: -
v_gene: TRBV29-1
CDR3aa: CSVDPSLTNSLQFF
CDR3nt: TGCAGCGTTGACCCGTCCCTAACCAACTCATTGCAGTTCTTC

abundance: -
j_gene: TRBJ2-3
d_gene: -
v_gene: TRBV7-3
CDR3aa: CASRRRGGPTDTQYF
CDR3nt: TGTGCCAGCAGAAGGAGGGGCGGACCCACAGATACGCAGTATTTT

abundance: -
j_gene: TRBJ2-5
d_gene: -
v_gene: TRBV9
CDR3aa: CASSAPMKTQYF
CDR3nt: TGTGCCAGCAGCGCCCCGATGAAGACCCAGTACTTC